The 20 T cell receptor beta chains reported below all come from one sample, sequenced in a study of shared clonotypes between healthy human individuals. The assay was immunoSEQ multiplex PCR, and TCRdb's table has in-frame clones only and misses some. The data contain approximately 470,000 clones, around four fifths of them singletons. Specimen: PBMCs. The receptor source for this set is a middle-aged woman in good health. Some clones in this sample may be carry-over from other donors' samples.

The rearrangement joins TRBV6-1 to TRBJ1-2, with unresolved D. Germline V gene lookup returns CDR1 MNHNS and CDR2 SASEGT. The CDR3 runs to 16 residues. Trimming left V 2 bases short and J 0 bases short, with 13 bases between. CDR3 loop: CASSESPGSANYGYTF. Written as DNA, the CDR3 is TGTGCCAGCAGTGAATCCCCGGGCTCGGCTAACTATGGCTACACCTTC.

The rearrangement uses TRBV19 and TRBJ2-2; 13 bases align to TRBD2. The trim removed 3 bases at V and 4 bases at J, leaving 5 bases unmatched. The CDR3 totals 17 residues. CDR1 is LNHDA and CDR2 is SQIVND in the germline V gene (reference sequence). CDR3 DNA: TGTGCCAGTAGTATTCGGACTAGCGGGAGAACCACCGGGGAGCTGTTTTTT. Translating it yields CASSIRTSGRTTGELFF.

V gene TRBV2 combines with J gene TRBJ2-2; D possibly corresponds to TRBD2 (6 bases). Germline loops: CDR1 SNHLY, CDR2 FYNNEI. The V gene lost 5 bases and the J gene lost 1 base, with 8 bases spanning the gap. This CDR3 region has 14 residues. CDR3 in amino acids: CASSRRGNTGELFF. CDR3 nucleotides: TGTGCCAGCAGTAGGAGGGGGAACACCGGGGAGCTGTTTTTT. Full variable domain (missing parts from reference TRBV2 and TRBJ2-2): EPEVTQTPSHQVTQMGQEVILRCVPISNHLYFYWYRQILGQKVEFLVSFYNNEISEKSEIFDDQFSVERPDGSNFTLKIRSTKLEDSAMYFCASSRRGNTGELFFGEGSRLTVL.

About this clone: Other DNA sequences from this sample encode an identical CDR3 as well. This sequence joins TRBV5-4 and TRBJ2-2; 9 nucleotides align to TRBD2. The CDR3 spans 16 residues. V was pared by 0 bases and J by 1 base, with 1 base of the junction left unmatched. Germline CDR1 SGHNT, CDR2 YYREEE (reference sequence). DNA of the CDR3: TGTGCCAGCAGCTTGGGACTAGCGGTGAACACCGGGGAGCTGTTTTTT. Residues: CASSLGLAVNTGELFF.

The chain joins TRBV6-5 to TRBJ2-1; 7 positions match TRBD2. The CDR3 has 13 amino acids. CDR1 and CDR2 (germline): MNHEY, SVGAGI. Unmatched junction bases numbered 6, after V lost 6 bases and J lost 7 bases. The CDR3 bases are TGTGCCAGCAGGGGGGGAGGGGTGAATGAGCAGTTCTTC. Translating gives CASRGGGVNEQFF.

The chain carries TRBV7-2 and TRBJ1-2, with 9 bases fitting TRBD1. The V gene end was trimmed by 0 bases and the J gene end by 7 bases; junction bases not matched to a gene: 9. The germline gives CDR1 SGHTA, CDR2 FQGNSA. CDR3 length: 16 residues. CDR3 residues: CASSLAWDRAVGGYTF. The CDR3 DNA reads TGTGCCAGCAGCTTAGCCTGGGACAGGGCAGTCGGTGGCTACACCTTC.

This chain uses TRBV5-6 with TRBJ2-5; D not resolved. Trimming removed 0 bases from V and 5 bases from J, with 5 bases in between. CDR1 and CDR2 from the germline V gene are SGHDT and YYEEEE. There are 12 residues in the CDR3. CDR3 region: CASSLAAETQYF. In DNA form, the CDR3 reads TGTGCCAGCAGCTTGGCCGCGGAGACCCAGTACTTC.

Turning to this clone: It may be a read error: a sequence one base away is much more abundant. The chain joins TRBV11-2 to TRBJ2-1; TRBD2 might be the D (5 bases). Germline V gene lookup returns CDR1 SGHAT and CDR2 FQNNGV. The CDR3 sequence is 14 residues long. The CDR3 is CASRLAGRYNEQLF. CDR3 DNA: TGTGCCAGCAGGCTAGCTGGACGCTACAATGAGCAGCTCTTC.

CDR3: CASSPGDTEAFF. In DNA, the CDR3 is TGCGCCAGCAGTCCCGGGGACACTGAAGCTTTCTTT. The chain recombines TRBV10-2 with TRBJ1-1; D is uncertain. CDR3 length equals 12 residues. Between the trimmed V and J ends, which lost 5 bases and 3 bases, there was a span of 7 bases. From germline, CDR1 is WSHSY and CDR2 SAAADI.

The chain is built from TRBV7-9 and TRBJ2-2; possibly TRBD2 for D (5 bases). The CDR3 is 16 residues long. The germline V gene encodes CDR1 SEHNR and CDR2 FQNEAQ (reference sequence). With 6 bases removed from V and 2 bases from J, the gap between germline ends came to 16 bases. CDR3 sequence reads: CASSPAGSRNTGELFF. The CDR3 DNA is TGTGCCAGCAGTCCGGCGGGCAGCCGAAACACCGGGGAGCTGTTTTTT.

Note on this clone: Relative to the germline gene, one junction end is altered; a read error may explain this. The V gene is TRBV5-4, the J gene TRBJ1-4; perhaps TRBD1 as D (5 bases). This CDR3 region has 13 residues. CDR1 is SGHNT and CDR2 is YYREEE in the germline V gene (reference sequence). CDR3 in DNA: TGTACCAGCAGCTGGGACACTAATGAAAAACTGTTTTTT. Encoded protein: CTSSWDTNEKLFF.

The CDR3 DNA is TGTGCCAGCAGCCTTCTAGCGGGAGAGGTCGATGAGCAGTTCTTC. Encoded protein: CASSLLAGEVDEQFF. This chain connects TRBV7-2 to TRBJ2-1; 10 bases map to TRBD2. CDR1 is SGHTA and CDR2 is FQGNSA in the germline V gene. V gave up 5 bases and J gave up 8 bases; unmatched junction bases: 9. The CDR3 loop spans 15 amino acids. The entire variable domain, with the rest obtained from reference TRBV7-2 and TRBJ2-1, is as follows: GAGVSQSPSNKVTEKGKDVELRCDPISGHTALYWYRQSLGQGLEFLIYFQGNSAPDKSGLPSDRFSAERTGGSVSTLTIQRTQQEDSAVYLCASSLLAGEVDEQFFGPGTRLTVL.

The chain uses TRBV27 and TRBJ1-5, with TRBD1 matching 7 bases. Germline CDR1 is MNHEY and CDR2 is SMNVEV (reference sequence). The CDR3 is made up of 16 amino acids. Trimming at V came to 5 bases and at J to 1 base, leaving 8 bases not matched to a gene. The CDR3 is CASSTRQGPSNQPQHF. In DNA, the CDR3 is TGTGCCAGCAGTACTCGACAGGGCCCGAGCAATCAGCCCCAGCATTTT.

The gene calls are TRBV5-1 and TRBJ2-7, with D unresolved. Deletions cut 0 bases from V and 5 bases from J, with 6 bases between. The germline V gene encodes CDR1 SGHRS and CDR2 YFSETQ. The CDR3 contains 12 residues. The CDR3 protein is CASSLEGNEQYF. DNA of the CDR3: TGCGCCAGCAGCTTGGAGGGCAACGAGCAGTACTTC.

The chain uses TRBV7-3 and TRBJ2-3; TRBD2 agrees at 8 bases. The CDR3 has 15 amino acids. From germline, CDR1 is SGHTA and CDR2 FQGTGA. Losses at the gene ends were 4 bases for V and 4 bases for J; bases not matched to a gene: 7. The CDR3 spells CASSWDGRGSDTQYF. The CDR3 DNA reads as TGTGCCAGCAGCTGGGACGGGAGGGGATCAGATACGCAGTATTTT.

The rearrangement links TRBV15 to TRBJ2-3, with a weak D call TRBD1 (5 bases). This CDR3 has 14 amino acids. Trimming shortened V by 0 bases and J by 5 bases, and 9 bases separated the two germline ends. The germline V gene has CDR1 LNHNV and CDR2 YYDKDF (reference sequence). CDR3 protein: CATSRDRAIDTQYF. CDR3 bases: TGTGCCACCAGCAGAGACAGGGCGATAGATACGCAGTATTTT.

CDR3 residues: CAWSVVRGSYEQYF. In nucleotides, the CDR3 is TGTGCCTGGAGTGTGGTTCGGGGATCCTACGAGCAGTACTTC. This chain links TRBV30 with TRBJ2-7; possibly TRBD2 for D (5 bases). The CDR3 contains 14 residues. Looked up from germline, CDR1 is GTSNPN and CDR2 is SVGIG (reference sequence). Trimming cost V 0 bases and J 1 base, with 10 bases left between them.

For this clone: A read error may account for a junction end that differs from germline. V and J are TRBV5-6 and TRBJ2-7; 8 bases align to TRBD1. CDR1 and CDR2 from the germline V gene are SGHDT and YYEEEE. This CDR3 region has 11 residues. The CDR3 DNA reads TGTGCCAGCAGCTTATCGGGACAGGCTGAGTTC. Translation: CASSLSGQAEF.

Notes on this clone: A clone one base away is much larger, so this may be a read error. The genes are TRBV7-2 and TRBJ2-7; D gene ambiguous. Per the germline V gene, CDR1 is SGHTA and CDR2 is FQGNSA. The CDR3 is 11 residues long. V dropped 1 base and J dropped 6 bases, with 4 bases sitting between them. As DNA, the CDR3 is TGTGCCAGCAGCTTAGTTGGCGAGCAGTACTTC. Protein sequence: CASSLVGEQYF.

This clone was seen only a few times. The chain uses TRBV21-1 and TRBJ2-5. TRBV21-1 is a pseudogene segment. The CDR3 is 14 amino acids. The CDR3 spells CASSKESSHETQYF. The CDR3 DNA reads as TGTGCCAGCAGCAAAGAATCCAGCCACGAGACCCAGTACTTC.